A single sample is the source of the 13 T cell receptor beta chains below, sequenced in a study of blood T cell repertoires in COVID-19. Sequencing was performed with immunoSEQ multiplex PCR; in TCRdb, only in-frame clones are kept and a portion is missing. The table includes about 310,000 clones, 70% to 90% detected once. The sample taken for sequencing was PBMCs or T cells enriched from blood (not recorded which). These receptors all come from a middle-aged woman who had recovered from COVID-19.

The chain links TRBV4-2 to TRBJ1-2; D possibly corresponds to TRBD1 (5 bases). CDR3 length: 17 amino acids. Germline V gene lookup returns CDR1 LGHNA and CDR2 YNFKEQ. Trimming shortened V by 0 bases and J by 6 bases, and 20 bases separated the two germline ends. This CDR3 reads CASSQDGAGSVRDGYTF. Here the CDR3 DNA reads TGTGCCAGCAGCCAAGATGGAGCAGGGTCCGTCCGGGATGGCTACACCTTC.

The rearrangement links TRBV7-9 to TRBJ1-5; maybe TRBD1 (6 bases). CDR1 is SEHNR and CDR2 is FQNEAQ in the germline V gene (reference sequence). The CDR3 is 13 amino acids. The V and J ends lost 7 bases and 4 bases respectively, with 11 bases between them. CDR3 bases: TGTGCCAGCACAGGGGAGGGGAATCAGCCCCAGCATTTT. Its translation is CASTGEGNQPQHF. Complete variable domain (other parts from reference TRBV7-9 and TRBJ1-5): DTGVSQNPRHKITKRGQNVTFRCDPISEHNRLYWYRQTLGQGPEFLTYFQNEAQLEKSRLLSDRFSAERPKGSFSTLEIQRTEQGDSAMYLCASTGEGNQPQHFGDGTRLSIL.

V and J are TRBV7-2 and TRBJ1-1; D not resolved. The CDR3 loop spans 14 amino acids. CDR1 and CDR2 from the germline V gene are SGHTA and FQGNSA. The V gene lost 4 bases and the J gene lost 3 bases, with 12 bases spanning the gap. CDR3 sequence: CASSSLAGYTEAFF. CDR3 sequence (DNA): TGTGCCAGCAGCTCTTTGGCGGGCTACACTGAAGCTTTCTTT.

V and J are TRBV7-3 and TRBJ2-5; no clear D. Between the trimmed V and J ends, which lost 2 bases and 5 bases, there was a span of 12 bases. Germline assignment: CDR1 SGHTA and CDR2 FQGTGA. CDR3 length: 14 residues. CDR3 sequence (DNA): TGTGCCAGCAGCTTACCGGGTCCCCAGGAGACCCAGTACTTC. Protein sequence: CASSLPGPQETQYF.

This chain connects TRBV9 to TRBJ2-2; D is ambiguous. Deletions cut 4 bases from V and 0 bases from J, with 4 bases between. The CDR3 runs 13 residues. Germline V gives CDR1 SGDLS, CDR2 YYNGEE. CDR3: CASSPTNTGELFF. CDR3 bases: TGTGCCAGCAGCCCCACGAACACCGGGGAGCTGTTTTTT.

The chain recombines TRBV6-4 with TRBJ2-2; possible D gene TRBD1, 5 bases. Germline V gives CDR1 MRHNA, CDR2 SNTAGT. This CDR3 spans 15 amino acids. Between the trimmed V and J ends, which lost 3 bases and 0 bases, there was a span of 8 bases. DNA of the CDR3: TGTGCCAGCAGTGAGGGCAGGGCGAACACCGGGGAGCTGTTTTTT. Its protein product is CASSEGRANTGELFF.

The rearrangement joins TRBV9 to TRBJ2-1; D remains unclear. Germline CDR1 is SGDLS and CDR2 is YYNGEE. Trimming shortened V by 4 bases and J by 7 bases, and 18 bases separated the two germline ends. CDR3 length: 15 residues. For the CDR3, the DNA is TGTGCCAGCAGCCCCCGCCGAGCTCTCTGGAATGAGCAGTTCTTC. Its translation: CASSPRRALWNEQFF.

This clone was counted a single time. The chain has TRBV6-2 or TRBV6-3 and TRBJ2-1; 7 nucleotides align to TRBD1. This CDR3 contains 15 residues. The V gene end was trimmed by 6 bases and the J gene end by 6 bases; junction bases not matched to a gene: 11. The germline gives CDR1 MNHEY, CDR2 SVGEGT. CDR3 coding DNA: TGTGCCAGCAGCCTCATCGACAGGGACATCAATGAGCAGTTCTTC. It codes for CASSLIDRDINEQFF.

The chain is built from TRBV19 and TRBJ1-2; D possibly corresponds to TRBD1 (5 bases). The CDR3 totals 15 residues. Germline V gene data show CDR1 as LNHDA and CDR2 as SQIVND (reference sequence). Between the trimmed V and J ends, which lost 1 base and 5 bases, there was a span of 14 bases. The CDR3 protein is CASSIGTTGAYGYTF. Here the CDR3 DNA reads TGTGCCAGTAGTATAGGCACCACAGGCGCTTATGGCTACACCTTC.

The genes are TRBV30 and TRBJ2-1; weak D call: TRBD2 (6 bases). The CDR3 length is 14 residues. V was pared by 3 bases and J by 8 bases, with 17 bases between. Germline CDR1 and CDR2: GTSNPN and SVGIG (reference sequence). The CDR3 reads CAWSAVGGVDEQFF. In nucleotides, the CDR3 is TGTGCCTGGAGCGCAGTCGGCGGGGTGGATGAGCAGTTCTTC.

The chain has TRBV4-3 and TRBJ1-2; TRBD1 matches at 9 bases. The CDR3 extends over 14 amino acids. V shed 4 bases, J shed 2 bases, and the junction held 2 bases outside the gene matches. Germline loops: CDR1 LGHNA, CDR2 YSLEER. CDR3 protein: CASSPGQGNYGYTF. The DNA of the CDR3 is TGCGCCAGCAGCCCAGGACAGGGGAACTATGGCTACACCTTC.

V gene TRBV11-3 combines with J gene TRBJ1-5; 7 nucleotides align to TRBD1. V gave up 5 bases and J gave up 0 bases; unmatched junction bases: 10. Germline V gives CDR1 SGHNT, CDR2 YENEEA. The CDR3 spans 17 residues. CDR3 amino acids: CASSETGTEYSNQPQHF. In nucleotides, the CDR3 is TGTGCCAGCAGCGAAACCGGGACAGAGTATAGCAATCAGCCCCAGCATTTT.

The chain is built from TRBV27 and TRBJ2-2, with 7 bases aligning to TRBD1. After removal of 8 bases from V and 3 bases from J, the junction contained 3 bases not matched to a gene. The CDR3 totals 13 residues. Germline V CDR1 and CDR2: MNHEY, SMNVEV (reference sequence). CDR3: CASRDRDTGELFF. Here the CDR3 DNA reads TGTGCCAGCCGGGACAGAGACACCGGGGAGCTGTTTTTT.